The following is a T cell receptor beta chain sequence with its context. What antigen it recognizes has not been identified. Per-base qualities were not stored, and no clone one base away is much larger. TCRbeta CDR3 sequencing was performed on sorted unstimulated T cells and on proliferating T cells recovered from mixed lymphocyte reactions. Fresh whole blood from approximately ten HLA-typed healthy donors was used to isolate PBMCs. The data were taken from a study of siplizumab effects on memory and regulatory T cells (dated by TCRdb to between 2018 and 2021). In terms of the full investigation: The effect of the anti-CD2 antibody siplizumab on alloreactive T-cell subsets was examined in allogeneic mixed lymphocyte reactions constructed from human PBMCs. Study-wide conclusions, independent of this receptor: For roughly 75-95% of proliferating CD4+ or CD8+ clones, no naive or memory phenotype could be assigned. Greater diversity appeared to be present in unstimulated naive T cells than in memory T cells, and a substantial contribution to the alloresponse seemed to be made by naive cells. The suppressive function of proliferating Tregs from siplizumab cultures was not functionally confirmed. Siplizumab significantly lowered the cumulative frequency of alloreactive sequences that could be traced to unstimulated CD4+ memory T cells. Because sequences at frequencies below about 10^-5 were poorly captured, only a minor fraction of alloreactive clones could be mapped back to unstimulated subsets. Of the alloreactive CD4+ clones that could be mapped, the Treg-derived share averaged roughly 69% with siplizumab compared with 25% to 30% in control reactions.

Taken from cysteine to phenylalanine, the CDR3 has 15 residues. The only DNA kept is the CDR3, 45 bases in frame from the first base. Sequences GTSNPN (CDR1) and SVGIG (CDR2) are obtained from the germline V gene (reference sequence). Trimming at the junction amounts to 2 bases on V and 1 base on J, and the germline ends lie 14 bases apart. The library was built by means of the immunoSEQ multiplex PCR assay. The deep sequencing platform assayed about 10^5 TCR templates per sample. Genomic DNA extracted from sorted T cells was the material used for TCRbeta CDR3 sequencing. Turning to the authors' computational methods: The R programming language was used for clonal analysis of the TCRbeta CDR3 data. Comparing unstimulated samples against CFSE-low samples taken after the reaction was how alloreactive CD4+ and CD8+ clones were defined. Regulatory or non-regulatory origin of alloreactive CD4+ clones was assigned by matching sequences to the sorted unstimulated Treg and non-Treg repertoires. As stored in TCRdb, this immuneACCESS dataset retains in-frame rearrangements with V and J assigned. A fraction of the clones does not appear; measured against another copy, unresolved V genes explain less than half of the discrepancy, and the remainder lacks a known reason. That table supplies the V and J calls and clone size; D and trimming were determined from the DNA. This sample holds about 98,000 clones; about 93% were observed only once. The ten biggest clones cover approximately 1.2% of the sample.

The sequence was obtained from a human donor in good health. Sequencing was carried out using CD4+ T cells sorted from blood. Recombination joined TRBV30 with TRBJ1-1, and possibly TRBD1, on 5 matching bases. CDR3 sequence: CAWSRGVGRNTEAFF. Read as DNA, the sequence is TGTGCCTGGAGTAGAGGGGTCGGGAGGAACACTGAAGCTTTCTTT. With the portions outside the CDR3 filled from the reference TRBV30 and TRBJ1-1 genes, the complete variable region becomes SQTIHQWPATLVQPVGSPLSLECTVEGTSNPNLYWYRQAAGRGLQLLFYSVGIGQISSEVPQNLSASRPQDRQFILSSKKLLLSDSGFYLCAWSRGVGRNTEAFFGQGTRLTVV.